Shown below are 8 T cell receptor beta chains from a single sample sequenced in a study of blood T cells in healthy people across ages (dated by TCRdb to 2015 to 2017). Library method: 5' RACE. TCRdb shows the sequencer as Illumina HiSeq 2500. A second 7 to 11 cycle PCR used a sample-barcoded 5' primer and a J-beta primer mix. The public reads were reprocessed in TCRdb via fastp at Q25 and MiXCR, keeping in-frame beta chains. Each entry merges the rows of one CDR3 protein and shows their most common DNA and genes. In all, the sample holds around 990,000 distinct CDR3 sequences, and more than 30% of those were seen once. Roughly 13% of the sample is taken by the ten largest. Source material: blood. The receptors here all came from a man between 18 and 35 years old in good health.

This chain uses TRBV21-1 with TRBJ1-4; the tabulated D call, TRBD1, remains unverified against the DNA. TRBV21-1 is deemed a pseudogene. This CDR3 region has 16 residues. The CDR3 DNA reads TGCGCCAGCACTGTGCGCTGGGGGGCGCTTTCTGAAAAACTGTTTTTT. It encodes CASTVRWGALSEKLFF.

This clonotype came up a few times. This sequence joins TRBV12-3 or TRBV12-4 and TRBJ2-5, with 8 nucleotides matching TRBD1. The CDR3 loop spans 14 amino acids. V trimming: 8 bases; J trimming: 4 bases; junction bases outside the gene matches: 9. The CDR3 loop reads CASLNDTGGETQYF. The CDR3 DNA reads TGTGCCAGCCTCAACGACACAGGGGGAGAGACCCAGTACTTC.

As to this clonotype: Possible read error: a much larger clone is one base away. CDR3 nucleotide sequence: TGCAGTGCTAGGAAGGGGACTGCGCTCCAAGAGACCCAGTACTTC. This sequence encodes CSARKGTALQETQYF. V gene TRBV20-1 combines with J gene TRBJ2-5; D might be TRBD2 (6 bases). With 3 bases removed from V and 1 base from J, the gap between germline ends came to 15 bases. From germline, CDR1 is DFQATT and CDR2 SNEGSKA (reference sequence). CDR3 length: 15 residues.

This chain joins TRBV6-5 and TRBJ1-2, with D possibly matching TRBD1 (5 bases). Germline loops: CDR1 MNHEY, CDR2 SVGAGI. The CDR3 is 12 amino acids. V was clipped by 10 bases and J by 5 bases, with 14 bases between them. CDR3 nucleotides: TGTGCCACCCACACCCAGGGATATGGCTACACCTTC. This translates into CATHTQGYGYTF.

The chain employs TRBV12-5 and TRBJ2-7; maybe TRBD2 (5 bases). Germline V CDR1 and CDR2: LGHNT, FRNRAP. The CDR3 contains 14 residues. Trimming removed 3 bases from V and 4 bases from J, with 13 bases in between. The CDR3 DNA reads TGTGCTAGTGGTTTCCCCCCGGGGAAATACGAGCAGTACTTC. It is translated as CASGFPPGKYEQYF.

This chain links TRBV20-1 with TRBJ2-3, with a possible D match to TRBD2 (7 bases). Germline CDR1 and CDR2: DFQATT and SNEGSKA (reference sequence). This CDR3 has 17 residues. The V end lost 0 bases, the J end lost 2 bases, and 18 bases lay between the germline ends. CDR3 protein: CSARDFLGGGTTDTQYF. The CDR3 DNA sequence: TGCAGTGCTAGAGATTTCTTAGGCGGGGGCACCACAGATACGCAGTATTTT.

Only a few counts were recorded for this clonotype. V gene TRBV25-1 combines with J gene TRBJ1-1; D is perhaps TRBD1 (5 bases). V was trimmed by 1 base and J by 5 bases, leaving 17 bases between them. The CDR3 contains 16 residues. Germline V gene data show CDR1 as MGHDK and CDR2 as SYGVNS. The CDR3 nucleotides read TGTGCCAGCAGTGAATTAGTTGGGGGGTCGAGGACTGAAGCTTTCTTT. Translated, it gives CASSELVGGSRTEAFF.

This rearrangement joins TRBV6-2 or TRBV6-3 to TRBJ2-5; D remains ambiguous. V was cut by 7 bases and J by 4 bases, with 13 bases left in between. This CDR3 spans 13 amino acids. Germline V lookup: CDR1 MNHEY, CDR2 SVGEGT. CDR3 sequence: CASTPTLLETQYF. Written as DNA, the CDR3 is TGTGCCAGCACCCCGACTCTCCTAGAGACCCAGTACTTC.